This TCR beta chain emerged from a study of blood T cell repertoires in COVID-19. Overall study: COVID-19 samples, acute and convalescent, were from the United States, Italy and Spain. Nucleic acid was either cDNA or gDNA, and it came from T cells, B-cell-depleted T cells, or PBMCs.

Study processing details: Reference gene primer amplification in the assay estimated nucleated cell counts. Assay used: immunoSEQ multiplex PCR; TCRdb lists only in-frame clones, some missing. The V and J calls and clone size are taken from that table; D and trimming were inferred from the DNA. The repertoire holds 100,000 to 150,000 clones, with roughly 88% as singletons. CDR3 length equals 12 residues. With 2 bases removed from V and 5 bases from J, the gap between germline ends came to 6 bases. Germline V gene data show CDR1 as SGHAT and CDR2 as FQNNGV. Sequencing was performed on peripheral blood. The chain recombines TRBV11-2 with TRBJ1-1; D possibly corresponds to TRBD1 (6 bases). The receptor comes from a woman older than 75 with acute or convalescent COVID-19. CDR3: CASSLRGTEAFF. The CDR3 DNA follows: TGTGCCAGCAGCTTAAGGGGGACTGAAGCTTTCTTT.